The next 27 T cell receptor beta chains were all read from a single sample in a study of CD8 T cells in Susac syndrome (dated by TCRdb to about 2019). The library was produced with the immunoSEQ multiplex PCR assay. RNA was extracted using the RNeasy kit, and about 0.5 to 1 ug of the RNA was reverse transcribed with random hexamers. The public sequencing data were trimmed at Q25 with fastp and processed into clonotypes with MiXCR by TCRdb, which kept only in-frame beta chains. CDR3 protein duplicates are merged, each entry listing the most common genes and DNA. Across this sample there are roughly 190,000 distinct CDR3 sequences, with approximately 94% seen only once. 0.08% to 0.11% of the sample belongs to the ten largest clones. Sequenced input: CD4+ T cells from PBMCs. Receptors were obtained from a human donor in good health.

The V call is TRBV4-2, the J call TRBJ1-4; possibly TRBD1 for D (5 bases). Trimming took off 1 base at V and 11 bases at J, with 17 bases between the two ends. This CDR3 has 15 amino acids. CDR1 is LGHNA and CDR2 is YNFKEQ in the germline V gene. CDR3: CASSQGDPAGGKLFF. CDR3 in DNA: TGTGCCAGCAGCCAAGGGGACCCAGCCGGGGGGAAACTGTTTTTT.

The chain recombines TRBV20-1 with TRBJ2-1, with D perhaps matching TRBD1 or TRBD2 (5 bases each). Trimming took off 6 bases at V and 8 bases at J, with 17 bases between the two ends. Germline V gives CDR1 DFQATT, CDR2 SNEGSKA (reference sequence). There are 13 residues in the CDR3. The CDR3 bases are TGCAGTGCCGGGGCCTCGAGAGGAGATGAGCAGTTCTTC. This encodes CSAGASRGDEQFF.

This chain links TRBV11-2 with TRBJ1-4; D perhaps matches TRBD1 (5 bases). Germline V gene lookup returns CDR1 SGHAT and CDR2 FQNNGV. The CDR3 consists of 17 residues. V lost 2 bases and J lost 1, with 14 bases in between. Here the CDR3 DNA reads TGTGCCAGCAGCTTAAGGGGACGGGGGGGAACTAATGAAAAACTGTTTTTT. This codes for CASSLRGRGGTNEKLFF.

The rearrangement uses TRBV28 and TRBJ2-7; possible D gene TRBD2, 5 bases. Per germline, CDR1 MDHEN and CDR2 SYDVKM. CDR3 size: 12 residues. Between the trimmed V and J ends, which lost 8 bases and 7 bases, there was a span of 15 bases. CDR3 sequence reads: CASRGPAREQYF. Written as DNA, the CDR3 is TGTGCCAGCCGGGGTCCAGCAAGGGAGCAGTACTTC.

J is TRBJ1-1 and V is TRBV20-1; D is ambiguous. CDR3 length: 13 amino acids. V was shortened by 6 bases and J by 7 bases, with 18 bases between the two germline ends. The germline gives CDR1 DFQATT, CDR2 SNEGSKA (reference sequence). The CDR3 reads CSARTGPLGEAFF. Written as DNA, the CDR3 is TGCAGTGCGCGGACGGGCCCCTTAGGTGAAGCTTTCTTT.

The chain carries TRBV20-1 and TRBJ2-3; D is ambiguous. Germline V CDR1 and CDR2: DFQATT, SNEGSKA (reference sequence). V lost 6 bases and J lost 5, with 18 bases in between. This CDR3 comprises 14 residues. The CDR3 here is CSAPHAPGRDTQYF. DNA for the CDR3: TGCAGTGCGCCCCACGCCCCTGGAAGAGATACGCAGTATTTT.

This clonotype was counted a single time. This chain connects TRBV20-1 to TRBJ1-2, with 12 bases fitting TRBD1. With V trimmed by 5 bases and J by 7 bases, 11 bases remained unmatched. This CDR3 region has 15 residues. From germline, CDR1 is DFQATT and CDR2 SNEGSKA (reference sequence). DNA for the CDR3: TGCAGTGCTTCCGGGACAGGGGGCCCCGGTGCTGGCTACACCTTC. This encodes CSASGTGGPGAGYTF.

The rearrangement uses TRBV20-1 and TRBJ2-1; tentative D call: TRBD2 (7 bases). The CDR3 length is 15 residues. V dropped 8 bases and J dropped 4 bases, with 21 bases sitting between them. The germline V gene has CDR1 DFQATT and CDR2 SNEGSKA (reference sequence). CDR3 nucleotide sequence: TGCAGTACGAGGGGGGCCGGGAGGACGTACAATGAGCAGTTCTTC. Its protein product is CSTRGAGRTYNEQFF.

This sequence joins TRBV18 and TRBJ2-3; D is unclear. The germline CDR1 and CDR2 sequences are KGHSH and LQKENI. The CDR3 has 11 residues. Trimming left V 3 bases short and J 4 bases short, with 2 bases between. Here the CDR3 reads CASSPSDTQYF. The CDR3 bases are TGTGCCAGCTCACCTTCAGATACGCAGTATTTT.

The chain carries TRBV30 and TRBJ2-5, with D possibly matching TRBD2 (7 bases). V gave up 3 bases and J gave up 5 bases, with 13 bases separating them. The CDR3 has 13 amino acids. The germline gives CDR1 GTSNPN, CDR2 SVGIG (reference sequence). CDR3 nucleotides: TGTGCCTGGAGGTTCGGGGGGCTGGAGACCCAGTACTTC. Its protein is CAWRFGGLETQYF.

The chain joins TRBV27 to TRBJ2-7; 8 bases are a match to TRBD2. Per germline, CDR1 MNHEY and CDR2 SMNVEV (reference sequence). The CDR3 has 14 amino acids. After removal of 6 bases from V and 11 bases from J, the junction contained 15 bases not matched to a gene. CDR3 nucleotides: TGTGCCAGCAGCCTCGGGACTAGAGGGGGGTCAGAGTACTTC. Protein: CASSLGTRGGSEYF.

The CDR3 reads CTSRQDGKTQYF. The CDR3 DNA is TGCACCAGCAGACAAGATGGAAAGACCCAGTACTTC. This chain joins TRBV1 and TRBJ2-5. TRBV1 is designated a pseudogene. CDR3 size: 12 residues.

V usage is TRBV20-1 and J usage is TRBJ2-1, with 11 bases matching TRBD2. Trimming removed 6 bases from V and 5 bases from J; junction bases left unmatched: 12. Germline lookup yields CDR1 DFQATT and CDR2 SNEGSKA (reference sequence). The CDR3 extends over 16 amino acids. The CDR3 region has the DNA TGCAGTGCAAGAATGAGTACTAGCGGGAGCCACAATGAGCAGTTCTTC. It specifies CSARMSTSGSHNEQFF.

This clonotype appeared once. The chain couples TRBV29-1 to TRBJ2-5; no reliable D call. Between the trimmed V and J ends, which lost 1 base and 5 bases, there was a span of 11 bases. The CDR3 has 13 amino acids. CDR1 is SQVTM, CDR2 ANQGSEA, per germline. The CDR3 protein is CSVEVDSRETQYF. The CDR3 nucleotides are TGCAGCGTTGAAGTTGATAGCCGGGAGACCCAGTACTTC.

The genes are TRBV20-1 and TRBJ2-1, with 11 bases matching TRBD1. Germline assignment: CDR1 DFQATT and CDR2 SNEGSKA (reference sequence). The ends lost 2 bases at V and 6 bases at J; junction bases unmatched: 3. The CDR3 covers 14 residues. The CDR3 here is CSARWDRGVNEQFF. CDR3 DNA sequence: TGCAGTGCTAGATGGGACAGGGGGGTCAATGAGCAGTTCTTC.

The J gene is TRBJ2-7, the V gene TRBV30, with TRBD2 matching 9 bases. The J segment lost 3 bases and the V segment lost 0 bases, leaving 3 bases of the junction unmatched. Germline V gene lookup returns CDR1 GTSNPN and CDR2 SVGIG (reference sequence). The CDR3 has 14 residues. DNA of the CDR3: TGTGCCTGGAGTGTAGATAGCGGGAGCTACGAGCAGTACTTC. The encoded protein is CAWSVDSGSYEQYF. The variable domain in full, with the rest retrieved from reference TRBV30 and TRBJ2-7, is SQTIHQWPATLVQPVGSPLSLECTVEGTSNPNLYWYRQAAGRGLQLLFYSVGIGQISSEVPQNLSASRPQDRQFILSSKKLLLSDSGFYLCAWSVDSGSYEQYFGPGTRLTVT.

The V and J genes are TRBV30 and TRBJ1-2; no firm D call. The CDR3 extends over 12 amino acids. Trimming pared 4 bases from V and 4 bases from J, leaving 10 bases between. CDR1 GTSNPN and CDR2 SVGIG come from the germline V gene (reference sequence). The CDR3 DNA is TGTGCCTGGATTTTCGGGAGCTATGGCTACACCTTC. Its protein is CAWIFGSYGYTF.

The chain employs TRBV11-2 and TRBJ2-7; possible D gene TRBD1, 6 bases. Germline V gene data show CDR1 as SGHAT and CDR2 as FQNNGV. Trimming left V 4 bases short and J 4 bases short, with 17 bases between. The CDR3 covers 15 residues. The CDR3 loop reads CASSSQAAGEYEQYF. The CDR3 coding sequence is TGTGCCAGCAGCTCCCAGGCAGCAGGGGAATACGAGCAGTACTTC.

The chain recombines TRBV5-1 with TRBJ2-5, with D unclear. Germline V lookup: CDR1 SGHRS, CDR2 YFSETQ. This CDR3 comprises 14 residues. V gave up 0 bases and J gave up 2 bases, with 8 bases separating them. For the CDR3, the DNA is TGCGCCAGCAGCTTGGACAGAGTTCAAGAGACCCAGTACTTC. Translated, it gives CASSLDRVQETQYF.

The chain links TRBV9 to TRBJ2-3; TRBD2 matches at 8 bases. Per germline, CDR1 SGDLS and CDR2 YYNGEE. With 2 bases clipped from V and 5 bases from J, the junction kept 1 base outside the gene matches. The CDR3 runs to 13 residues. CDR3 nucleotides: TGTGCCAGCAGCGTCCTAGCGGGAGATACGCAGTATTTT. This sequence encodes CASSVLAGDTQYF.

This rearrangement joins TRBV7-9 to TRBJ2-3; the match to TRBD2 covers 12 bases. Trimming removed 5 bases from V and 1 base from J; junction bases left unmatched: 4. This CDR3 is 16 amino acids long. The germline V gene encodes CDR1 SEHNR and CDR2 FQNEAQ (reference sequence). In DNA, the CDR3 is TGTGCCAGCAGCCTACGGACTAGCGGGGGCACAGATACGCAGTATTTT. Translating gives CASSLRTSGGTDTQYF.

The rearrangement uses TRBV6-6 and TRBJ2-7; no clear D gene. CDR3 length equals 13 residues. CDR1 and CDR2 from the germline V gene are MNHNY and SVGAGI (reference sequence). The germline V and J ends were trimmed by 2 bases and 4 bases, with 9 bases remaining between them. The DNA of the CDR3 is TGTGCCAGCAGTTACGAGAGGTGGTACGAGCAGTACTTC. Its translation is CASSYERWYEQYF.

This clonotype showed up just a few times. The CDR3 sequence is CSASRVAKNIQYF. The CDR3 nucleotides are TGCAGTGCTAGTCGGGTAGCCAAAAACATTCAGTACTTC. The gene calls are TRBV20-1 and TRBJ2-4, with D unresolved. V gave up 3 bases and J gave up 0 bases, with 6 bases separating them. The germline V gene encodes CDR1 DFQATT and CDR2 SNEGSKA (reference sequence). This CDR3 has 13 residues.

The chain employs TRBV30 and TRBJ2-3; D might be TRBD2 (6 bases). This CDR3 has 15 amino acids. Germline V lookup: CDR1 GTSNPN, CDR2 SVGIG (reference sequence). Trimming removed 2 bases at V and 3 bases at J, with 15 bases between. The CDR3 DNA sequence: TGTGCCTGGAGTTCCCGGCTAGCGTCAACAGATACGCAGTATTTT. This codes for CAWSSRLASTDTQYF.

This clonotype was found a few times. V usage is TRBV7-2 and J usage is TRBJ1-1; D is ambiguous. Germline V CDR1 and CDR2: SGHTA, FQGNSA. V lost 3 bases, J lost 1 base, and 6 bases lay in between. CDR3 length: 13 residues. The DNA of the CDR3 is TGTGCCAGCAGCTTTAGTCCGAACACTGAAGCTTTCTTT. Translating it yields CASSFSPNTEAFF.

The chain carries TRBV20-1 and TRBJ2-3; the D is unclear. Germline V gives CDR1 DFQATT, CDR2 SNEGSKA (reference sequence). This CDR3 has 12 amino acids. CDR3 nucleotide sequence: TGCAGATTCGGCCTTGGGCCAGATACGCAGTATTTT. It translates to CRFGLGPDTQYF.

The chain is built from TRBV29-1 and TRBJ1-2; TRBD1 is a possible D gene (5 bases). CDR1 and CDR2 (germline): SQVTM, ANQGSEA. This CDR3 has 12 residues. V shed 2 bases and J shed 4 bases, with 8 bases lying between them. This CDR3 reads CSVELGLYGYTF. The CDR3 region has the DNA TGCAGCGTTGAATTGGGACTCTATGGCTACACCTTC.